A single sample is the source of the 16 T cell receptor beta chains below, sequenced in a study of cytomegalovirus exposure and HLA in healthy donors. PCR primers comprised 60 Vbeta and 13 Jbeta primers. Sequencing was performed with immunoSEQ multiplex PCR; in TCRdb, only in-frame clones are kept and a portion is missing. The table shows more than 140,000 clones, with about 80% occurring only once. Sample: PBMCs. These receptors were collected from a male donor in good health and CMV-seronegative.

The chain couples TRBV9 to TRBJ2-5, with 7 positions matching TRBD2. The J call may be faulty, since TRBJ2-7 better matches the DNA end. The germline gives CDR1 SGDLS, CDR2 YYNGEE. The CDR3 spans 15 residues. This CDR3 is CASSVDPAGMFEQYF. CDR3 in DNA: TGTGCCAGCAGCGTAGACCCAGCGGGAATGTTCGAGCAGTACTTC.

In its sample, this clone was seen a few times. The gene calls are TRBV19 and TRBJ2-7; 10 nucleotides line up with TRBD1. This CDR3 contains 15 residues. Germline values: CDR1 LNHDA, CDR2 SQIVND (reference sequence). Losses at the gene ends were 5 bases for V and 4 bases for J; bases not matched to a gene: 8. CDR3 coding DNA: TGTGCCAGTAGTTTCCGGACAGGGGGGGAGTACGAGCAGTACTTC. Translating it yields CASSFRTGGEYEQYF. Full variable domain (missing parts from reference TRBV19 and TRBJ2-7): DGGITQSPKYLFRKEGQNVTLSCEQNLNHDAMYWYRQDPGQGLRLIYYSQIVNDFQKGDIAEGYSVSREKKESFPLTVTSAQKNPTAFYLCASSFRTGGEYEQYFGPGTRLTVT.

The chain has TRBV6-1 and TRBJ1-6; D call uncertain. This CDR3 spans 14 amino acids. Germline V lookup: CDR1 MNHNS, CDR2 SASEGT. The V gene lost 7 bases and the J gene lost 7 bases, with 14 bases spanning the gap. This chain's CDR3 is CASTLRSLNSPLHF. The DNA of the CDR3 is TGTGCCAGCACCCTGCGGAGCTTGAATTCACCCCTCCACTTT.

V and J are TRBV6-1 and TRBJ2-3; D gene ambiguous. Germline CDR1 reads MNHNS; CDR2 reads SASEGT. This CDR3 contains 13 residues. The V gene lost 5 bases and the J gene lost 2 bases, with 8 bases spanning the gap. The CDR3 DNA reads TGTGCCAGCAGTTCAGGAAACACAGATACGCAGTATTTT. It translates to CASSSGNTDTQYF.

This CDR3 is CATSRERTGSTEAFF. The CDR3 DNA follows: TGTGCCACCAGCAGAGAAAGGACAGGTAGCACTGAAGCTTTCTTT. The rearrangement links TRBV15 to TRBJ1-1, with 7 bases fitting TRBD1. Germline V gene lookup returns CDR1 LNHNV and CDR2 YYDKDF (reference sequence). This CDR3 spans 15 amino acids. The V segment lost 0 bases and the J segment 4 bases; nucleotides outside the gene matches: 5.

The CDR3 loop reads CASSLAASGSLRETQYF. The DNA for the CDR3 is TGTGCCAGCAGCTTAGCGGCTAGCGGGAGCCTCAGGGAGACCCAGTACTTC. J is TRBJ2-5 and V is TRBV7-2; 10 positions agree with TRBD2. The V segment lost 0 bases and the J segment 5 bases; nucleotides outside the gene matches: 9. The CDR3 extends over 17 amino acids. The germline V gene encodes CDR1 SGHTA and CDR2 FQGNSA.

This rearrangement joins TRBV11-3 to TRBJ1-6; D remains unclear. Germline CDR1 and CDR2: SGHNT and YENEEA. The CDR3 covers 15 residues. The V end was cut by 5 bases, the J end by 0 bases, with 8 bases between. The CDR3 protein is CASSPLSSYNSPLHF. CDR3 DNA sequence: TGTGCCAGCAGCCCTTTGAGCTCCTATAATTCACCCCTCCACTTT.

This clone was picked up a small number of times. The chain couples TRBV13 to TRBJ2-2, with D perhaps matching TRBD1 (6 bases). Germline assignment: CDR1 PRHDT and CDR2 FYEKMQ (reference sequence). This CDR3 has 17 amino acids. Trimming cost V 5 bases and J 4 bases, with 20 bases left between them. CDR3 protein: CASSPSPQGLGTGELFF. The CDR3 nucleotides read TGTGCCAGCAGCCCATCTCCTCAGGGGCTGGGCACCGGGGAGCTGTTTTTT.

This clone came up a few times. The chain employs TRBV4-3 and TRBJ2-3; 8 nucleotides agree with TRBD1. The CDR3 contains 15 residues. With 3 bases clipped from V and 0 bases from J, the junction kept 2 bases outside the gene matches. From germline, CDR1 is LGHNA and CDR2 YSLEER. CDR3 DNA sequence: TGCGCCAGCAGCCAGACAGGGGCCAGCACAGATACGCAGTATTTT. Translating it yields CASSQTGASTDTQYF.

The CDR3 DNA sequence: TGTGCCAGCAGTTATTACCGGGCCCGTCCAGGGACTGAAGCTTTCTTT. Translated: CASSYYRARPGTEAFF. The gene calls are TRBV6-6 and TRBJ1-1, with a possible D match to TRBD1 (5 bases). V was clipped by 3 bases and J by 5 bases, with 19 bases between them. The CDR3 contains 16 residues. Germline V gene sequence: CDR1 MNHNY, CDR2 SVGAGI (reference sequence).

This clone has a handful of counts. The chain couples TRBV4-3 to TRBJ1-2; D possibly corresponds to TRBD1 (6 bases). Looked up from germline, CDR1 is LGHNA and CDR2 is YSLEER. The ends were cut back, 1 base at V and 4 bases at J, with 16 bases in the middle. The CDR3 sequence is 16 residues long. CDR3 bases: TGCGCCAGCAGCCAAGGGTTCCGGGGGGCTGGCTATGGCTACACCTTC. It codes for CASSQGFRGAGYGYTF.

CDR3 nucleotides: TGTGCCAGCAGCCCAGGGGCGGGGGGCGCAGATACGCAGTATTTT. As protein: CASSPGAGGADTQYF. This chain joins TRBV7-9 and TRBJ2-3; TRBD2 aligns across 8 bases. Per the germline V gene, CDR1 is SEHNR and CDR2 is FQNEAQ (reference sequence). The CDR3 has 15 residues. V shed 5 bases, J shed 4 bases, and the junction held 8 bases outside the gene matches. The full variable domain, with the rest looked up from reference TRBV7-9 and TRBJ2-3, is DTGVSQNPRHKITKRGQNVTFRCDPISEHNRLYWYRQTLGQGPEFLTYFQNEAQLEKSRLLSDRFSAERPKGSFSTLEIQRTEQGDSAMYLCASSPGAGGADTQYFGPGTRLTVL.

The chain joins TRBV18 to TRBJ2-7, with D perhaps matching TRBD1 (6 bases). This CDR3 comprises 14 residues. V lost 3 bases, J lost 3 bases, and 12 bases lay in between. CDR1 and CDR2 from the germline V gene are KGHSH and LQKENI. The CDR3 region has the DNA TGTGCCAGCTCACCGCTGGGACATTTCTACGAGCAGTACTTC. Translated: CASSPLGHFYEQYF.

The chain links TRBV10-3 to TRBJ1-2; unclear D gene. The ends were cut back, 7 bases at V and 6 bases at J, with 12 bases in the middle. The CDR3 has 12 amino acids. CDR1 and CDR2 from the germline V gene are ENHRY and SYGVKD. The DNA of the CDR3 is TGTGCCATCATGGCAGACTACGATGGCTACACCTTC. This codes for CAIMADYDGYTF.

This clone was seen a single time. This chain links TRBV19 with TRBJ2-7; 9 nucleotides agree with TRBD2. CDR3 length equals 14 residues. The junction had 4 bases not matched to a gene; V was cut back by 1 base and J by 6 bases. CDR1 is LNHDA and CDR2 is SQIVND in the germline V gene (reference sequence). The CDR3 loop is CASSIGTSASEQYF. CDR3 nucleotides: TGTGCCAGTAGTATAGGGACTAGCGCCAGCGAGCAGTACTTC.

J is TRBJ1-2 and V is TRBV7-9; TRBD1 matches 12 bases. The germline gives CDR1 SEHNR, CDR2 FQNEAQ (reference sequence). J was trimmed by 8 bases and V by 11 bases; bases with no gene match: 12. This CDR3 has 14 residues. CDR3 sequence: CAALRGQGAEGYTF. In DNA form, the CDR3 reads TGTGCCGCCCTTAGGGGACAGGGGGCGGAGGGCTACACCTTC.